A selection of T cell receptor beta chains follows, all from one sample in a study of read filtering for tumor transcriptome and immune sequencing. TCRdb reanalysed the reads using MiXCR and keeps one entry per CDR3 protein. In the table there are over 50,000 distinct CDR3 sequences, nearly 20% of which are singletons. The sample consisted of a population of CD138-negative cells sorted from bone marrow. The receptor set was obtained from a donor over 35 with multiple myeloma. Both conserved end residues are part of each CDR3. D genes are given only for firm matches. The size entry is marked missing in some rows and otherwise reads once, few, many or a size class.

D gene	J gene	V gene	clone size	CDR3 protein	CDR3 DNA
.	TRBJ2-5	TRBV9	many	CASSRDVQKTQYF	TGTGCCAGCAGCAGGGACGTTCAGAAGACCCAGTACTTC
TRBD2	TRBJ2-3	TRBV7-2	few	CASSSPLTSGRTDTQYF	TGTGCCAGCAGCTCTCCCTTGACTAGCGGGAGAACAGATACGCAGTATTTT
.	TRBJ1-5	TRBV20-1	.	CSARGDIYQPQHF	TGCAGTGCTAGAGGGGACATTTATCAGCCCCAGCATTTT
.	TRBJ2-5	TRBV19	few	CASSVRGKETQYF	TGTGCCAGTAGCGTCCGGGGGAAAGAGACCCAGTACTTC
.	TRBJ2-4	TRBV3-1	.	CASSHWDKLKNIQYF	TGTGCCAGCAGCCATTGGGACAAGCTTAAAAACATTCAGTACTTC
TRBD2	TRBJ2-2	TRBV3-1	many	CASSQGTSGNTGELFF	TGTGCCAGCAGCCAAGGGACTAGCGGGAACACCGGGGAGCTGTTTTTT
.	TRBJ2-1	TRBV20-1	many	CSAIGPEGNEQFF	TGCAGTGCTATAGGACCTGAAGGCAATGAGCAGTTCTTC
.	TRBJ2-5	TRBV5-1	many	CASSLLGLMVGETQYF	TGCGCCAGCAGCTTACTGGGGCTGATGGTCGGAGAGACCCAGTACTTC
.	TRBJ1-5	TRBV6-1	.	CASRENRDQPQHF	TGTGCCAGCAGGGAAAACAGGGATCAGCCCCAGCATTTT
.	TRBJ2-5	TRBV20-1	many	CSASVWGRETQYF	TGCAGTGCTAGCGTCTGGGGGAGGGAGACCCAGTACTTC
.	TRBJ2-7	TRBV20-1	many	CSAPSPRGAYEQYF	TGCAGTGCTCCATCCCCGAGGGGAGCCTACGAGCAGTACTTC
.	TRBJ1-1	TRBV6-1	many	CASSEGGMNTEAFF	TGTGCCAGCAGTGAAGGGGGAATGAACACTGAAGCTTTCTTT